The 25 T cell receptor beta chains given below trace back to one sample, sequenced in a study of early T cells in non-severe SARS-CoV-2 infection. Using its own MiXCR run on the 5' RACE reads, TCRdb lists one record per CDR3 protein. This table holds 50,000 to 70,000 distinct CDR3 sequences, approximately 6.1% found once. This specimen was whole blood, taken at baseline. These TCRs come from an adult who was a healthcare worker with PCR-confirmed SARS-CoV-2 infection or an uninfected control (not recorded which).

The chain has TRBV10-2 and TRBJ2-7, with D uncertain. Germline CDR1 reads WSHSY; CDR2 reads SAAADI. Trimming pared 2 bases from V and 2 bases from J, leaving 10 bases between. The CDR3 has 14 residues. The CDR3 loop reads CASSEMTPTYEQYF. CDR3 nucleotides: TGCGCCAGCAGTGAGATGACACCTACCTACGAGCAGTACTTC.

This clonotype was recorded a few times. This chain connects TRBV27 to TRBJ2-7; TRBD2 matches 9 bases. J lost 4 bases, V lost 4 bases, and 14 bases had no gene match. The CDR3 has 17 residues. The germline CDR1 and CDR2 sequences are MNHEY and SMNVEV (reference sequence). In DNA form, the CDR3 reads TGTGCCAGCAGTTCACACCAGATAGGTAGCGGGAGTTACGAGCAGTACTTC. This codes for CASSSHQIGSGSYEQYF.

The sample holds many counts of this clonotype. The chain carries TRBV12-3 or TRBV12-4 and TRBJ2-5; D gene ambiguous. This CDR3 comprises 13 residues. Deletions cut 9 bases from V and 0 bases from J, with 11 bases between. This CDR3 is CASRALDQETQYF. CDR3 nucleotides: TGTGCCAGTAGGGCCCTAGACCAAGAGACCCAGTACTTC.

The J gene is TRBJ2-7, the V gene TRBV24-1; D call uncertain. Germline V gene lookup returns CDR1 KGHDR and CDR2 SFDVKD. CDR3 length: 13 residues. V lost 9 bases to trimming and J lost 4 bases, with 15 bases between them. The CDR3 DNA sequence: TGTGCCACCGCAACGCTCGAACAGTACGAGCAGTACTTC. Translating it yields CATATLEQYEQYF.

This clonotype was found many times. V gene TRBV24-1 combines with J gene TRBJ2-7; D gene uncertain. The CDR3 extends over 15 amino acids. Trimming removed 7 bases at V and 7 bases at J, with 22 bases between. Germline-derived CDR1 and CDR2 are KGHDR and SFDVKD. CDR3 sequence (DNA): TGTGCCACCAGCGACCTCGACACACCTACCTCTGAGCAGTACTTC. Its translation is CATSDLDTPTSEQYF.

This clonotype showed up many times. The chain employs TRBV20-1 and TRBJ1-3; TRBD1 might be the D (6 bases). The CDR3 consists of 14 residues. Looked up from germline, CDR1 is DFQATT and CDR2 is SNEGSKA (reference sequence). V lost 5 bases to trimming and J lost 0 bases, with 11 bases between them. CDR3 coding DNA: TGCAGTGCTGGAGGACAGCCCTCTGGAAACACCATATATTTT. Translating it yields CSAGGQPSGNTIYF.

This clonotype was observed many times. The CDR3 DNA reads TGCAGTGCTAGAGATTTAGGGGGTTTTCAGCCCCAGCATTTT. It specifies CSARDLGGFQPQHF. The chain couples TRBV20-1 to TRBJ1-5; weak D call: TRBD1 (6 bases). The CDR3 length is 14 residues. Trimming cost V 0 bases and J 6 bases, with 12 bases left between them. Germline assignment: CDR1 DFQATT and CDR2 SNEGSKA (reference sequence).

This clonotype was seen many times. The chain employs TRBV12-3 or TRBV12-4 and TRBJ1-1; D is undetermined. The CDR3 runs to 13 residues. Trimming removed 0 bases at V and 1 base at J, with 3 bases between. The CDR3 coding sequence is TGTGCCAGCAGTTTAGCGGGGAACACTGAAGCTTTCTTT. Translated: CASSLAGNTEAFF.

This clonotype was observed many times. The chain links TRBV12-3 or TRBV12-4 to TRBJ1-1, with D perhaps TRBD1 (5 bases). The V and J ends lost 5 bases and 0 bases respectively, with 7 bases between them. The length of the CDR3 is 13 residues. CDR3 amino acids: CASSGTVNTEAFF. The CDR3 bases are TGTGCCAGCAGTGGGACCGTGAACACTGAAGCTTTCTTT.

This clonotype was seen many times. The chain employs TRBV25-1 and TRBJ1-6; 7 bases match TRBD1. Germline CDR1 reads MGHDK; CDR2 reads SYGVNS. The V gene end was trimmed by 4 bases and the J gene end by 5 bases; junction bases not matched to a gene: 5. The CDR3 is 15 residues long. CDR3 bases: TGTGCCAGCAGTGGAGGGGGCCGGAATAATTCACCCCTCCACTTT. Protein: CASSGGGRNNSPLHF.

This clonotype was seen repeatedly, ten times or more. The rearrangement joins TRBV6-5 to TRBJ2-7; 10 bases fit TRBD1. There are 14 residues in the CDR3. Trimming removed 2 bases from V and 3 bases from J; junction bases left unmatched: 1. Per germline, CDR1 MNHEY and CDR2 SVGAGI. CDR3 amino acids: CASSYGTGDYEQYF. CDR3 bases: TGTGCCAGCAGTTACGGGACAGGGGACTACGAGCAGTACTTC.

This clonotype was detected ten times or more. This sequence joins TRBV10-3 and TRBJ1-2; no definite D call. The germline V and J ends were trimmed by 8 bases and 7 bases, with 23 bases remaining between them. This CDR3 comprises 15 residues. The V gene's germline CDR1 is ENHRY and CDR2 SYGVKD. For the CDR3, the DNA is TGTGCCATCTCTCCATCTGGTGCAGCCCCTCGTGGCTACACCTTC. Translating gives CAISPSGAAPRGYTF.

There are many counts of this clonotype. This sequence joins TRBV20-1 and TRBJ1-5; weak D call: TRBD1 (5 bases). Deletions cut 3 bases from V and 2 bases from J, with 14 bases between. Germline assignment: CDR1 DFQATT and CDR2 SNEGSKA (reference sequence). The CDR3 covers 15 residues. CDR3 sequence (DNA): TGCAGTGCTAGCGTCTCGGGGGATCGCAATCAGCCCCAGCATTTT. It yields the protein CSASVSGDRNQPQHF.

The sample holds a few counts of this clonotype. This sequence joins TRBV20-1 and TRBJ2-1; the D gene is possibly TRBD2 (5 bases). CDR3 length: 13 amino acids. Between the trimmed V and J ends, which lost 6 bases and 7 bases, there was a span of 16 bases. CDR1 and CDR2 (germline): DFQATT, SNEGSKA (reference sequence). The CDR3 DNA reads TGCAGTGCCCCACCCGGGGTTAGGAATGAGCAGTTCTTC. This sequence encodes CSAPPGVRNEQFF.

In its sample, this clonotype was seen many times. The chain recombines TRBV4-3 with TRBJ1-4; D call uncertain. Germline CDR1 is LGHNA and CDR2 is YSLEER. V was pared by 0 bases and J by 9 bases, with 8 bases between. CDR3 length: 13 amino acids. The CDR3 loop reads CASSQDRRKKLFF. For the CDR3, the DNA is TGCGCCAGCAGCCAAGACAGGAGGAAAAAACTGTTTTTT.

This clonotype has a count of ten or more. The chain carries TRBV7-9 and TRBJ2-3; D is perhaps TRBD1 (6 bases). The germline CDR1 and CDR2 sequences are SEHNR and FQNEAQ (reference sequence). The length of the CDR3 is 15 residues. The V end lost 4 bases, the J end lost 5 bases, and 16 bases lay between the germline ends. The CDR3 loop is CASSSLTGLQDTQYF. As DNA, the CDR3 is TGTGCCAGCAGCTCGCTGACAGGCCTACAAGATACGCAGTATTTT. Together with reference TRBV7-9 and TRBJ2-3, the CDR3 gives the full variable domain: DTGVSQNPRHKITKRGQNVTFRCDPISEHNRLYWYRQTLGQGPEFLTYFQNEAQLEKSRLLSDRFSAERPKGSFSTLEIQRTEQGDSAMYLCASSSLTGLQDTQYFGPGTRLTVL.

This clonotype was seen a handful of times. This rearrangement joins TRBV4-2 to TRBJ2-2, with 10 bases that match TRBD2. The CDR3 loop spans 20 amino acids. Germline CDR1 and CDR2: LGHNA and YNFKEQ. V trimming: 0 bases; J trimming: 5 bases; junction bases outside the gene matches: 15. The CDR3 sequence: CASSQDPGHMASGSTGELFF. CDR3 in DNA: TGTGCCAGCAGCCAAGATCCGGGACATATGGCTAGCGGGAGTACCGGGGAGCTGTTTTTT.

This clonotype has a handful of counts. The chain combines TRBV19 with TRBJ2-5; D uncertain. Germline V gene data show CDR1 as LNHDA and CDR2 as SQIVND (reference sequence). The CDR3 is 16 residues long. V was cut by 5 bases and J by 1 base, with 17 bases left in between. In DNA form, the CDR3 reads TGTGCCAGTAGTCCATTTCCGATGACGGGCCAAGAGACCCAGTACTTC. Its protein product is CASSPFPMTGQETQYF.

This clonotype was seen ten or more times. This rearrangement joins TRBV6-1 to TRBJ1-1, with TRBD1 as a possible D gene (6 bases). CDR1 is MNHNS, CDR2 SASEGT, per germline. V was cut by 6 bases and J by 0 bases, with 20 bases left in between. CDR3 length: 17 residues. The DNA for the CDR3 is TGTGCCAGCAGAGAGAGGGCCGGGGACATATTGAACACTGAAGCTTTCTTT. As protein: CASRERAGDILNTEAFF.

This clonotype came up many times. J is TRBJ2-1 and V is TRBV7-6, with no clear D. V was trimmed by 6 bases and J by 3 bases, leaving 12 bases between them. This CDR3 comprises 14 residues. The germline gives CDR1 SGHVS, CDR2 FNYEAQ. The CDR3 here is CASSFDGYYNEQFF. CDR3 bases: TGTGCCAGCAGTTTTGACGGATACTACAATGAGCAGTTCTTC.

This clonotype was found a few times. The chain combines TRBV6-1 with TRBJ1-1; D gene unclear. The CDR3 has 14 amino acids. V was trimmed by 7 bases and J by 8 bases, leaving 20 bases between them. Germline V lookup: CDR1 MNHNS, CDR2 SASEGT. The CDR3 region is CASIVDPAVPEAFF. CDR3 DNA: TGTGCCAGCATCGTCGACCCAGCAGTCCCAGAAGCTTTCTTT.

Many counts were recorded for this clonotype. This rearrangement joins TRBV28 to TRBJ1-2; 7 nucleotides align to TRBD1. The CDR3 is 16 residues long. V shed 6 bases, J shed 0 bases, and the junction held 10 bases outside the gene matches. Germline CDR1 is MDHEN and CDR2 is SYDVKM. The DNA of the CDR3 is TGTGCCAGCAGATCACCGGGACAGAGTTCTAACTATGGCTACACCTTC. This gives the protein CASRSPGQSSNYGYTF.

This clonotype occurred many times. This chain uses TRBV7-9 with TRBJ2-3; D is perhaps TRBD2 (6 bases). The V gene's germline CDR1 is SEHNR and CDR2 FQNEAQ (reference sequence). The CDR3 is made up of 15 amino acids. The V end was cut by 5 bases, the J end by 1 base, with 13 bases between. The chain's CDR3 is CASSALAPGTDTQYF. CDR3 bases: TGTGCCAGCAGCGCACTAGCCCCTGGCACAGATACGCAGTATTTT.

This clonotype was detected a few times. The rearrangement uses TRBV7-9 and TRBJ2-7, with D possibly being TRBD1 or TRBD2 (5 bases each). This CDR3 comprises 13 residues. Between the trimmed V and J ends, which lost 11 bases and 7 bases, there was a span of 21 bases. CDR1 and CDR2 (germline): SEHNR, FQNEAQ (reference sequence). DNA for the CDR3: TGTGCCTGCCTTCGGCCAGGGACGGAAGAGCAGTACTTC. As protein: CACLRPGTEEQYF. The whole variable domain, filled in from reference TRBV7-9 and TRBJ2-7, reads DTGVSQNPRHKITKRGQNVTFRCDPISEHNRLYWYRQTLGQGPEFLTYFQNEAQLEKSRLLSDRFSAERPKGSFSTLEIQRTEQGDSAMYLCACLRPGTEEQYFGPGTRLTVT.

This clonotype occurred many times. The V gene is TRBV9, the J gene TRBJ2-3; a weak D match, TRBD2 (5 bases). The CDR3 covers 14 residues. V was shortened by 3 bases and J by 1 base, with 9 bases between the two germline ends. Germline lookup yields CDR1 SGDLS and CDR2 YYNGEE. The CDR3 is CASSAGFGTDTQYF. Written as DNA, the CDR3 is TGTGCCAGCAGCGCGGGATTCGGCACAGATACGCAGTATTTT. The full variable domain, rest sourced from reference TRBV9 and TRBJ2-3, is DSGVTQTPKHLITATGQRVTLRCSPRSGDLSVYWYQQSLDQGLQFLIQYYNGEERAKGNILERFSAQQFPDLHSELNLSSLELGDSALYFCASSAGFGTDTQYFGPGTRLTVL.